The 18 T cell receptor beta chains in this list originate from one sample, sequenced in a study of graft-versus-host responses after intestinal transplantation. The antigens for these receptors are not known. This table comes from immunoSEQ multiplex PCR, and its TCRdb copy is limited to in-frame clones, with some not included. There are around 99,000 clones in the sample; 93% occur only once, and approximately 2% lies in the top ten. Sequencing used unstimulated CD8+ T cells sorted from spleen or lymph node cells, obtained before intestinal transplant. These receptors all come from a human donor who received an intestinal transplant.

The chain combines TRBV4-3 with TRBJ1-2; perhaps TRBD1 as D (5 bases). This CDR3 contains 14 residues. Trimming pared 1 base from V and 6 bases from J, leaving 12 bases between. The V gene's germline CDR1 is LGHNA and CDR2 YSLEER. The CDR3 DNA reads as TGCGCCAGCAGCCAAGGGGGCAGGGAAGATGGCTACACCTTC. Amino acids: CASSQGGREDGYTF.

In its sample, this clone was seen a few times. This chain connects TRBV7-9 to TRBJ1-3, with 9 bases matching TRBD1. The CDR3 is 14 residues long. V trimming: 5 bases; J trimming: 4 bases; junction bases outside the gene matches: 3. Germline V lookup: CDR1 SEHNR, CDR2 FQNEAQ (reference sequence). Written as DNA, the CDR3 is TGTGCCAGCAGCCCGGGACAGGGAGGAAACACCATATATTTT. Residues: CASSPGQGGNTIYF.

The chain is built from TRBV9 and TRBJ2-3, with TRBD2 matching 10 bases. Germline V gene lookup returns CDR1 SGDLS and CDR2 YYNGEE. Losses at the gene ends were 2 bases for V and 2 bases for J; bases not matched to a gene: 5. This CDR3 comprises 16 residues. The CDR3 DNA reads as TGTGCCAGCAGCGTGAAGCGGGGGGGAGACACAGATACGCAGTATTTT. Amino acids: CASSVKRGGDTDTQYF.

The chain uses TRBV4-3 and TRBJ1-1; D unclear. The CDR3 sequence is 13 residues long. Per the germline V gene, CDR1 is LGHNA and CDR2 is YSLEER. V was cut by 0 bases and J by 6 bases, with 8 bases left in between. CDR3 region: CASSQDRTPEAFF. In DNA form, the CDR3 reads TGCGCCAGCAGCCAAGATAGGACTCCTGAAGCTTTCTTT.

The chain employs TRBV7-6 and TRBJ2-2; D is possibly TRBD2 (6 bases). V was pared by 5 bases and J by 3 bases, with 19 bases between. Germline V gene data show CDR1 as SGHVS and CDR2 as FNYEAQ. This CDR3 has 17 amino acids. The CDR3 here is CASSLSPGLTDTGELFF. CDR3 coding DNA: TGTGCCAGCAGCCTTTCGCCGGGACTGACGGACACCGGGGAGCTGTTTTTT.

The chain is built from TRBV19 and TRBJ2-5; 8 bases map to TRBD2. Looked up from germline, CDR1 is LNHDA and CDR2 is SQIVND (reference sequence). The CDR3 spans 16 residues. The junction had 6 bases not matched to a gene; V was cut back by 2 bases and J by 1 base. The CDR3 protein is CASSISSGGTQETQYF. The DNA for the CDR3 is TGTGCCAGTAGTATATCCAGCGGGGGAACCCAAGAGACCCAGTACTTC.

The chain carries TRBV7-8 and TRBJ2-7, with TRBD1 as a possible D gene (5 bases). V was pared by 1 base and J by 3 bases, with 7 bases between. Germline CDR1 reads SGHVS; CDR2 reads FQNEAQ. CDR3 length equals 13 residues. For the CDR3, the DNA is TGTGCCAGCAGCTTAGGTACAGGCTACGAGCAGTACTTC. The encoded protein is CASSLGTGYEQYF.

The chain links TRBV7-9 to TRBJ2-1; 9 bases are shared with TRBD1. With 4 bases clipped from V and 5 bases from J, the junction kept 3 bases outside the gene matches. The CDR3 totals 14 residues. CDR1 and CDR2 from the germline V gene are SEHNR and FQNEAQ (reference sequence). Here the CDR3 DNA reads TGTGCCAGCAGCTCCTGGGACAGGGACAATGAGCAGTTCTTC. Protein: CASSSWDRDNEQFF.

CDR3 nucleotide sequence: TGCGCCAGCAGCCAAGAATCAGGGGGCATCGATGGCTACACCTTC. It translates to CASSQESGGIDGYTF. The gene calls are TRBV4-3 and TRBJ1-2, with 8 bases that match TRBD1. The germline CDR1 and CDR2 sequences are LGHNA and YSLEER. V was pared by 0 bases and J by 6 bases, with 6 bases of the junction left unmatched. This CDR3 is built from 15 residues.

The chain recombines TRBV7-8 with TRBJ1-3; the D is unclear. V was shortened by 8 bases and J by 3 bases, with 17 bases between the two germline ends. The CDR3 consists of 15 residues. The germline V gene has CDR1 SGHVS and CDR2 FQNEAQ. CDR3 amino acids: CASHPGYGGGNTIYF. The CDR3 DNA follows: TGTGCCAGCCACCCGGGGTACGGCGGTGGAAACACCATATATTTT.

CDR3 sequence: CASSIAGTISPNTGELFF. The CDR3 DNA is TGTGCCAGTAGTATAGCGGGGACAATATCCCCAAACACCGGGGAGCTGTTTTTT. This chain links TRBV19 with TRBJ2-2; weak D call: TRBD1 (6 bases). The length of the CDR3 is 18 residues. Germline V gene sequence: CDR1 LNHDA, CDR2 SQIVND (reference sequence). With 1 base removed from V and 2 bases from J, the gap between germline ends came to 17 bases.

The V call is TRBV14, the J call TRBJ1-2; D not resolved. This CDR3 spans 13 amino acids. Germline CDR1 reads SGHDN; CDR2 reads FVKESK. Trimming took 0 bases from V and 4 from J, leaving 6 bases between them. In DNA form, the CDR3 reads TGTGCCAGCAGCCAAGATGAGTCCTATGGCTACACCTTC. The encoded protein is CASSQDESYGYTF.

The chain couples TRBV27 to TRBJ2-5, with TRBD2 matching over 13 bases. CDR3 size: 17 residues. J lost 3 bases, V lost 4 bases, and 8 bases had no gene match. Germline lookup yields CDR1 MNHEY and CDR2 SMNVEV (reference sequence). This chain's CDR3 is CASSSLRLAGGEETQYF. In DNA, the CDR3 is TGTGCCAGCAGTTCACTCCGACTAGCGGGGGGCGAAGAGACCCAGTACTTC.

The CDR3 here is CASSLTGTNTEAFF. The CDR3 coding sequence is TGCGCCAGCAGCCTGACAGGGACTAACACTGAAGCTTTCTTT. V usage is TRBV4-3 and J usage is TRBJ1-1; TRBD1 aligns across 7 bases. Germline trimming cut 4 bases from V and 2 bases from J; bases unmatched to any gene: 4. The CDR3 is made up of 14 amino acids. CDR1 is LGHNA, CDR2 YSLEER, per germline.

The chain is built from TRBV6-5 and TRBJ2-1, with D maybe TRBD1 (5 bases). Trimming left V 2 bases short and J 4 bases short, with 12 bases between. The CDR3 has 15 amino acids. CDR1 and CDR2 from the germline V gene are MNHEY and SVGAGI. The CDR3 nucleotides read TGTGCCAGCAGTTACGAGACAGCCCCTTACAATGAGCAGTTCTTC. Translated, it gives CASSYETAPYNEQFF.

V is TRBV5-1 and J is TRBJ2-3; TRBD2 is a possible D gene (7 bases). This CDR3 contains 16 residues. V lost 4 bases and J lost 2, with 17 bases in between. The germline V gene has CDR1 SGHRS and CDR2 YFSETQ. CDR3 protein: CASSLSEGGPTDTQYF. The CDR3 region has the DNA TGCGCCAGCAGCCTCTCGGAGGGGGGGCCCACAGATACGCAGTATTTT.

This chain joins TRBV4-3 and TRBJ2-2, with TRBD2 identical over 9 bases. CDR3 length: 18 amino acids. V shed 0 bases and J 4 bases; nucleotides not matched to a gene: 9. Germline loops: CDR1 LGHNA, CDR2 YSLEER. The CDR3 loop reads CASSQDTAGGIATGELFF. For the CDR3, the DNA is TGCGCCAGCAGCCAAGATACGGCGGGGGGGATAGCCACCGGGGAGCTGTTTTTT.

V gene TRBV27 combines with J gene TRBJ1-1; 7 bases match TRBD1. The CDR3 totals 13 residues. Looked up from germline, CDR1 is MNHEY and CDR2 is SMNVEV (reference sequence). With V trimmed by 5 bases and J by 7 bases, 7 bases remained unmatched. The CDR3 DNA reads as TGTGCCAGCAGTACATACAGGGGAGGTGAAGCTTTCTTT. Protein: CASSTYRGGEAFF.